This TCR beta chain was sequenced during a study of blood T cell repertoires in COVID-19. The overall study: Acute and convalescent COVID-19 samples came from the United States, Italy and Spain.

Here immunoSEQ multiplex PCR was the method, and the copy in TCRdb shows in-frame clones only, minus some. This sample has under 65,000 clones, with roughly 90% found just once. V was cut by 5 bases and J by 8 bases, with 15 bases left in between. Germline loops: CDR1 SGHTA, CDR2 FQGNSA. CDR3 length: 14 residues. Sequenced: peripheral blood. The sequence was collected from a human donor in a cohort sampled during active COVID-19. The chain has TRBV7-2 and TRBJ1-4, with a weak D call TRBD1 (6 bases). CDR3 amino acids: CASSRGFEGEKLFF. The CDR3 DNA reads TGTGCCAGCAGCAGGGGGTTTGAGGGCGAAAAACTGTTTTTT.